This T cell receptor beta chain originates from a study of shared clonotypes between healthy human individuals (dated by TCRdb to about 2020). Context from the whole study: The cohort included a few men and two women between 18 and 49 years of age. For each donor, three plates each were used for CD4 naive and CD4 memory, two plates were used for CD8 naive, and one plate was used for CD8 memory. Between about 0.85 and 9.5 billion PBMCs per donor were obtained by leukapheresis. Blood TCR repertoires of five healthy adults were deeply sequenced to estimate repertoire size and the extent of clonotype sharing between individuals. Different laboratories and diverse techniques were used to prepare libraries and sequence TCR repertoires, to increase sequencing depth and limit assay-specific biases. Points the paper makes about the study in general: Sampling was restricted to blood, and TCR repertoires in tissue are likely to differ from TCR repertoires in blood. When a few donors were compared, the shared fraction of clonotypes was 5% to 6.5% for naive CD4, around 4% for naive CD8, roughly 2.5% for memory CD4, and 0.3% to 0.5% for memory CD8. Based on pairwise subsampling, the degree of clonotype sharing among donors was expected to be affected by sequencing depth. Larger estimated clonotype richness was generally found for naive subsets than for memory subsets. Higher generation probabilities were observed for clonotypes shared by all four sorted-subset donors than for non-shared clonotypes. Even with the large sequencing depth, rarefaction of the sorted-subset datasets indicated that sequencing was incomplete. Because the study included only a small number of donors, the genetic and exposure-history diversity represented was limited.

CDR1 and CDR2 (MGHRA, YSYEKL) derive from the germline V gene. The CDR3, from cysteine to phenylalanine, totals 15 residues. Just CDR3 DNA is preserved here, 45 bases in frame from base 1. Trimming removed 3 bases from V and 0 bases from J, leaving 9 bases between the germline ends. Using the deep immunoSEQ assay, TCR CDR3 regions were amplified from genomic DNA by multiplex PCR. Extracted genomic DNA from each cell subset was spread evenly across all wells of several immunoSEQ 96-well plates, with each plate serving as a replicate. For sorted subsets, about 200 ng genomic DNA, equal to 30,000 to 35,000 T cell genomes, was loaded into each replicate PCR. The purified libraries were quantified using a Qubit 3.0 fluorometer, sized with a Bioanalyzer 2100, and then quantified again using the KAPA Library Quantification kit. A separate single-read 150-cycle Illumina NextSeq 550 flow cell was used to sequence each immunoSEQ 96-well plate. Concerning the study's data processing: Because the immunoSEQ output held only junctional sequences and lacked quality scores, the filtering could not match the filtering applied to full-length reads. To assign V/J genes and CDR3, sequences were annotated against IMGT germline references using PyIR, a Python wrapper for IgBLAST v1.9. Any read was removed if the V/J assignment was weak (E-value above 1e-6), the CDR3 was missing, or the read contained stop codons, out-of-frame junctions, or ambiguous translated residues. V3J clonotypes were defined by identical inferred V gene, J gene, and CDR3 amino acid sequence. The percentage overlap between two repertoires was calculated by dividing the number of shared unique clonotypes by the size of the smaller repertoire. Three approaches were used to assess repertoire richness: RTK rarefaction, the Chao1 estimator, and Recon v2.1 estimates of unobserved clonotypes. Generation probabilities were computed with OLGA for all TCRbeta clonotypes obtained by the gDNA method from several donors. TCRdb mirrors the immuneACCESS table, restricted to in-frame sequences. Some clones are absent from its copies; in checked studies, under half trace to an unresolved V gene, and the reason for the others is unknown. V and J calls and clone size come straight from that table; D and trimming were deduced from the DNA. This sample has over 300,000 clones in its table, and roughly 91% of those were observed once. The biggest ten clones account for roughly 15% of the sample.

Donors were healthy HIV-negative adults with no recently reported acute infections or vaccinations. Every donor was a Caucasian adult residing in Nashville, Tennessee, USA. CD8 memory samples consisted of magnetically selected CD45RO+ cells combined with CCR7-negative CD45RA+ effector memory (TemRA) cells. Blood was collected by leukapheresis, and PBMCs were isolated by Ficoll-Histopaque density gradient centrifugation and then cryopreserved in liquid nitrogen vapor phase. Purity and quantity of every magnetically sorted T cell population were checked by analytical flow cytometry. Genomic DNA was isolated from each sorted fraction and quantified by UV absorbance on a Nanodrop 2000c. This clone has only a few counts. Its antigen specificity is not known. Per-base qualities were not stored, and no clone one base away is much larger.

The chain is assembled from TRBV4-1 and TRBJ1-3; no D gene call is confident. The receptor comes from a man between 18 and 35 years old in good health. Sequenced material: memory CD8+ T cells sorted from blood. The sample's cell subset or site label is to be understood as: CD45RO+ cells pooled with CCR7-negative TemRA cells. The CDR3 here reads CASSQAPASGNTIYF. The nucleotides are TGCGCCAGCAGCCAGGCTCCGGCCTCTGGAAACACCATATATTTT.